This is a list of T cell receptor beta chains from one sample in a study of early stage breast cancer tumors. Libraries were prepared by immunoSEQ multiplex PCR; TCRdb keeps only in-frame clonotypes and omits some of them. Of tens of thousands of clones listed, roughly three fifths are singletons. Sequenced input: breast tumor tissue. The receptors shown here come from a person aged 50-59 years with breast cancer. Both conserved end residues are part of each CDR3. A D gene is named only where the DNA matches it firmly. Clone sizes are given selectively: once, few, many, or a class where the clone is expanded.

>NA|TRBJ2-2|NA|TRBV2|14
CASAETRNTGELFF
TGTGCCAGCGCTGAGACTAGGAACACCGGGGAGCTGTTTTTT
>NA|TRBJ2-7|TRBD2|TRBV4-1|17
CASSLNTQAGNRYEQYF
TGCGCCAGCAGCCTGAACACCCAAGCGGGAAATCGCTACGAGCAGTACTTC
>few|TRBJ2-7|TRBD2|TRBV7-2|13
CASSLRRGYEQYF
TGTGCCAGCAGCTTAAGGCGGGGGTACGAGCAGTACTTC
>once|TRBJ2-3|NA|TRBV2|14
CASSETQGMDTQYF
TGTGCCAGCAGTGAAACGCAGGGGATGGATACGCAGTATTTT
>NA|TRBJ2-5|TRBD2|TRBV25-1|18
CASSESSTSGIGQETQYF
TGTGCCAGCAGTGAATCCTCAACTAGCGGGATAGGTCAAGAGACCCAGTACTTC
>few|TRBJ2-3|TRBD1|TRBV4-3|16
CASSQVGQGSADTQYF
TGCGCCAGCAGCCAAGTGGGACAGGGGTCAGCAGATACGCAGTATTTT
>NA|TRBJ2-1|TRBD2|TRBV7-8|16
CASSPPGSGSDNEQFF
TGTGCCAGCAGCCCCCCGGGTAGCGGGAGTGACAATGAGCAGTTCTTC
>NA|TRBJ2-5|TRBD1|TRBV19|15
CASSSVTGGGETQYF
TGTGCCAGTAGTAGCGTGACAGGGGGCGGTGAGACCCAGTACTTC
>NA|TRBJ2-7|TRBD1|TRBV6-1|14
CASRDTGVSYEQYF
TGTGCCAGCAGAGATACAGGGGTCTCCTACGAGCAGTACTTC
>NA|TRBJ2-5|TRBD2|TRBV11-3|15
CASSLGELAAETQYF
TGTGCCAGCAGCTTAGGCGAACTAGCGGCGGAGACCCAGTACTTC
>NA|TRBJ1-4|NA|TRBV4-2|13
CASSQEINEKLFF
TGTGCCAGCAGCCAAGAAATAAATGAAAAACTGTTTTTT
>few|TRBJ2-1|TRBD2|TRBV27|15
CASSPRLAPYNEQFF
TGTGCCAGCAGTCCACGACTAGCGCCATACAATGAGCAGTTCTTC
>few|TRBJ1-2|NA|TRBV10-3|14
CAISFSGVNYGYTF
TGTGCCATCAGCTTTTCAGGTGTTAACTATGGCTACACCTTC
>NA|TRBJ2-7|NA|TRBV7-2|15
CASSLDRVARYEQYF
TGTGCCAGCAGTTTAGACCGGGTAGCGCGCTACGAGCAGTACTTC
>NA|TRBJ2-6|TRBD1|TRBV5-1|18
CASSLTGTGGSGANVLTF
TGCGCCAGCAGCTTGACCGGGACAGGGGGCTCTGGGGCCAACGTCCTGACTTTC
>NA|TRBJ2-3|TRBD1|TRBV6-4|14
CASSPGTGTDTQYF
TGTGCCAGCAGTCCCGGGACAGGGACAGATACGCAGTATTTT
>NA|TRBJ2-1|NA|TRBV5-1|15
CASSLEPGHSHEQFF
TGCGCCAGCAGCTTGGAACCGGGACATTCGCATGAGCAGTTCTTC
>few|TRBJ2-1|NA|TRBV7-6|14
CASSLESAANEQFF
TGTGCCAGCAGCTTAGAATCGGCGGCCAATGAGCAGTTCTTC
>few|TRBJ2-2|TRBD2|TRBV2|15
CASTRLAGPTGELFF
TGTGCCAGCACTCGACTAGCGGGACCCACCGGGGAGCTGTTTTTT
>NA|TRBJ2-1|NA|TRBV7-2|12
CASSLEAGAEFF
TGTGCCAGCAGCTTAGAGGCGGGCGCGGAGTTCTTC
>NA|TRBJ2-1|NA|TRBV25-1|15
CASGSGPSSYNEQFF
TGTGCCTCCGGGAGCGGGCCTTCCTCCTACAATGAGCAGTTCTTC
>NA|TRBJ2-1|TRBD1|TRBV7-2|12
CASSQKGAGQFF
TGTGCCAGCAGCCAGAAGGGGGCGGGGCAGTTCTTC
>NA|TRBJ2-1|TRBD2|TRBV15|13
CATRDYLNNEQFF
TGTGCCACACGGGACTACCTAAACAATGAGCAGTTCTTC
>NA|TRBJ2-3|TRBD2|TRBV29-1|16
CSVGSGTSGRVWTQYF
TGCAGCGTTGGGTCCGGGACTAGCGGGAGGGTCTGGACGCAGTATTTT
>NA|TRBJ2-5|TRBD2|TRBV7-8|15
CASSYLAGVWETQYF
TGTGCCAGCAGCTACCTAGCGGGAGTTTGGGAGACCCAGTACTTC
>NA|TRBJ2-1|TRBD2|TRBV5-1|16
CASSLRALAGASEQFF
TGCGCCAGCAGCTTGCGCGCCCTAGCGGGAGCTAGTGAGCAGTTCTTC
>NA|TRBJ1-2|NA|TRBV20-1|11
CSASRTGGYTF
TGCAGTGCTAGTAGGACGGGAGGCTACACCTTC
>NA|TRBJ1-1|NA|TRBV30|13
CAWRAQGRSEAFF
TGTGCCTGGAGAGCGCAGGGTCGAAGTGAAGCTTTCTTT
>few|TRBJ2-2|NA|TRBV7-2|14
CASSFRQNTGELFF
TGTGCCAGCAGCTTCCGACAGAACACCGGGGAGCTGTTTTTT
>once|TRBJ2-7|TRBD1|TRBV6-1|12
CASGTGGYEQYF
TGTGCCAGCGGAACAGGGGGCTACGAGCAGTACTTC
>few|TRBJ2-2|NA|TRBV7-2|15
CASSFGTPRGGELFF
TGTGCCAGCAGCTTCGGGACGCCCCGGGGAGGGGAGCTGTTTTTT
>NA|TRBJ2-3|NA|TRBV2|13
CASIEDFTDTQYF
TGTGCCAGCATCGAGGACTTCACAGATACGCAGTATTTT
>NA|TRBJ2-7|NA|TRBV19|13
CASSTAHTYEQYF
TGTGCCAGTAGTACGGCACATACCTACGAGCAGTACTTC
>few|TRBJ1-2|NA|TRBV5-1|15
CASSLGTGTNYGYTF
TGCGCCAGCAGCTTGGGAACAGGGACGAACTATGGCTACACCTTC
>NA|TRBJ2-5|TRBD2|TRBV30|16
CAWKKWRGGKAETQYF
TGTGCCTGGAAGAAGTGGCGGGGGGGAAAGGCAGAGACCCAGTACTTC